The 22 T cell receptor beta chains reported below all come from one sample, sequenced in a study of T cell repertoires in ileal Crohn's disease. The data were produced by immunoSEQ multiplex PCR, yet TCRdb's version contains in-frame clones alone and is incomplete. The sample consists of about 14,000 clones, about 73% of them appearing once. The sample consisted of ileal tissue. All receptors derive from an adult with Crohn's disease.

The chain employs TRBV10-3 and TRBJ2-7; unclear D gene. CDR3 size: 14 residues. Trimming took off 3 bases at V and 4 bases at J, with 13 bases between the two ends. Germline CDR1 is ENHRY and CDR2 is SYGVKD. The CDR3 spells CAISDTTTGYEQYF. The CDR3, as DNA: TGTGCCATCAGTGATACCACAACCGGGTACGAGCAGTACTTC.

This rearrangement joins TRBV7-2 to TRBJ2-7; TRBD2 might be the D (5 bases). V dropped 1 base and J dropped 4 bases, with 14 bases sitting between them. The germline V gene has CDR1 SGHTA and CDR2 FQGNSA. This CDR3 has 15 residues. CDR3 residues: CASSLERGMGYEQYF. The CDR3 DNA reads as TGTGCCAGCAGCTTAGAAAGAGGGATGGGGTACGAGCAGTACTTC.

V usage is TRBV27 and J usage is TRBJ1-4; D may be TRBD1 (5 bases). Germline assignment: CDR1 MNHEY and CDR2 SMNVEV (reference sequence). The CDR3 covers 16 residues. Trimming pared 7 bases from V and 0 bases from J, leaving 15 bases between. CDR3 nucleotide sequence: TGTGCCAGCAAGTGGGGCGCCGCTGCAACTAATGAAAAACTGTTTTTT. Its translation is CASKWGAAATNEKLFF.

A few counts support this clone. Additional DNA sequences in this sample encode the identical CDR3. The chain uses TRBV19 and TRBJ2-1; 11 bases align to TRBD2. V shed 9 bases, J shed 7 bases, and the junction held 5 bases outside the gene matches. The CDR3 covers 13 residues. CDR1 LNHDA and CDR2 SQIVND come from the germline V gene (reference sequence). In nucleotides, the CDR3 is TGTGCCAGCGGGCTAGCGGGAGGAAATGAGCAGTTCTTC. Translated: CASGLAGGNEQFF. The variable domain in full, with the rest retrieved from reference TRBV19 and TRBJ2-1, is DGGITQSPKYLFRKEGQNVTLSCEQNLNHDAMYWYRQDPGQGLRLIYYSQIVNDFQKGDIAEGYSVSREKKESFPLTVTSAQKNPTAFYLCASGLAGGNEQFFGPGTRLTVL.

The chain has TRBV5-1 and TRBJ2-3, with 8 bases that match TRBD2. Germline trimming cut 4 bases from V and 3 bases from J; bases unmatched to any gene: 4. Germline CDR1 is SGHRS and CDR2 is YFSETQ. This CDR3 has 14 residues. The CDR3 is CASSRASGTDTQYF. DNA for the CDR3: TGCGCCAGCAGCCGCGCTAGCGGGACAGATACGCAGTATTTT.

The rearrangement uses TRBV6-5 and TRBJ1-1; a weak D match, TRBD1 (5 bases). Germline CDR1 reads MNHEY; CDR2 reads SVGAGI. The germline V and J ends were trimmed by 6 bases and 11 bases, with 16 bases remaining between them. The CDR3 totals 12 residues. CDR3 protein: CASSNVGGKAFF. The CDR3 DNA is TGTGCCAGCAGCAACGTTGGGGGGAAGGCTTTCTTT.

The rearrangement links TRBV5-1 to TRBJ2-5, with TRBD1 matching over 7 bases. The J call may be mistaken, given a closer DNA end match to TRBJ2-7. The CDR3 is 16 amino acids. Germline CDR1 is SGHRS and CDR2 is YFSETQ. In DNA form, the CDR3 reads TGCGCCAGCAGCTGGCCGGACAGGTTCCCCTCCTACGAGCAGTACTTC. This codes for CASSWPDRFPSYEQYF.

The chain uses TRBV6-5 and TRBJ1-6; 7 bases agree with TRBD1. Unmatched junction bases numbered 2, after V lost 5 bases and J lost 4 bases. Per the germline V gene, CDR1 is MNHEY and CDR2 is SVGAGI. The length of the CDR3 is 14 residues. Here the CDR3 reads CASSRDSYNSPLHF. DNA of the CDR3: TGTGCCAGCAGTCGGGACAGTTATAATTCACCCCTCCACTTT.

The chain couples TRBV10-3 to TRBJ1-1, with D unclear. The CDR3 length is 14 residues. Per germline, CDR1 ENHRY and CDR2 SYGVKD. The V end was cut by 5 bases, the J end by 1 base, with 11 bases between. This CDR3 reads CAISPAAANTEAFF. In nucleotides, the CDR3 is TGTGCCATCAGTCCCGCGGCCGCGAACACTGAAGCTTTCTTT.

This CDR3 is CASSFNLQGWDNEQFF. The CDR3 bases are TGTGCCAGCAGCTTCAACCTACAGGGTTGGGACAATGAGCAGTTCTTC. The rearrangement links TRBV11-2 to TRBJ2-1, with TRBD1 as a possible D gene (6 bases). Deletions cut 3 bases from V and 5 bases from J, with 17 bases between. CDR1 and CDR2 (germline): SGHAT, FQNNGV. CDR3 length: 16 residues.

This clone has more than one count but fewer than ten. This chain connects TRBV6-5 to TRBJ1-4; D remains ambiguous. Trimming removed 5 bases at V and 5 bases at J, with 12 bases between. Germline-derived CDR1 and CDR2 are MNHEY and SVGAGI. The CDR3 contains 14 residues. CDR3 loop: CASSPFGSNEKLFF. The CDR3 DNA follows: TGTGCCAGCAGTCCCTTTGGCTCAAATGAAAAACTGTTTTTT.

The V call is TRBV11-2, the J call TRBJ1-5; D is uncertain. This CDR3 is built from 13 residues. Germline assignment: CDR1 SGHAT and CDR2 FQNNGV. V was shortened by 0 bases and J by 7 bases, with 7 bases between the two germline ends. DNA of the CDR3: TGTGCCAGCAGCTTAGATCTCGGGCAGCCCCAGCATTTT. It codes for CASSLDLGQPQHF.

V usage is TRBV19 and J usage is TRBJ2-3, with D perhaps matching TRBD2 (6 bases). Germline CDR1 LNHDA, CDR2 SQIVND (reference sequence). There are 15 residues in the CDR3. Trimming cost V 0 bases and J 6 bases, with 13 bases left between them. CDR3: CASSIDLTRTDTQYF. The CDR3 nucleotides are TGTGCCAGTAGTATAGACCTGACTAGGACGGATACGCAGTATTTT. The full variable domain, with the rest looked up from reference TRBV19 and TRBJ2-3, is DGGITQSPKYLFRKEGQNVTLSCEQNLNHDAMYWYRQDPGQGLRLIYYSQIVNDFQKGDIAEGYSVSREKKESFPLTVTSAQKNPTAFYLCASSIDLTRTDTQYFGPGTRLTVL.

CDR3 residues: CASSHSPGGQGMYGRGYTF. DNA of the CDR3: TGTGCCAGCAGTCACTCCCCGGGCGGACAGGGAATGTACGGCCGAGGCTACACCTTC. The chain couples TRBV7-2 to TRBJ1-2, with TRBD1 matching over 8 bases. The CDR3 runs 19 residues. V lost 6 bases and J lost 8; bases outside the gene matches: 26. Germline-derived CDR1 and CDR2 are SGHTA and FQGNSA.

This chain links TRBV5-5 with TRBJ1-1; D gene unclear. The CDR3 loop spans 12 amino acids. V gave up 5 bases and J gave up 6 bases, with 11 bases separating them. The germline gives CDR1 SGHKS, CDR2 YYEKEE (reference sequence). This CDR3 reads CASRSGLAEAFF. CDR3 DNA sequence: TGTGCCAGCAGAAGCGGGTTGGCTGAAGCTTTCTTT.

The chain recombines TRBV5-1 with TRBJ2-1, with D maybe TRBD2 (5 bases). Trimming removed 4 bases at V and 12 bases at J, with 17 bases between. This CDR3 is built from 13 residues. CDR1 and CDR2 from the germline V gene are SGHRS and YFSETQ. The CDR3 sequence is CASSHLAPEGQFF. CDR3 nucleotide sequence: TGCGCCAGCAGCCACTTGGCCCCAGAGGGGCAGTTCTTC. Based on the CDR3 plus reference TRBV5-1 and TRBJ2-1, the full variable domain is KAGVTQTPRYLIKTRGQQVTLSCSPISGHRSVSWYQQTPGQGLQFLFEYFSETQRNKGNFPGRFSGRQFSNSRSEMNVSTLELGDSALYLCASSHLAPEGQFFGPGTRLTVL.

The rearrangement uses TRBV2 and TRBJ2-7, with 7 bases that match TRBD2. Germline V lookup: CDR1 SNHLY, CDR2 FYNNEI. V trimming: 4 bases; J trimming: 3 bases; junction bases outside the gene matches: 15. The CDR3 consists of 17 residues. The CDR3 region has the DNA TGTGCCAGCAGTGTAAAGGCGGGAGTAATTCTGGGCTACGAGCAGTACTTC. Translation gives CASSVKAGVILGYEQYF.

The chain uses TRBV6-1 and TRBJ2-7, with D possibly TRBD1 on 6 matching bases. CDR1 is MNHNS, CDR2 SASEGT, per germline. Trimming left V 1 base short and J 2 bases short, with 6 bases between. This CDR3 contains 13 residues. CDR3 sequence: CASSEGTAYEQYF. In nucleotides, the CDR3 is TGTGCCAGCAGTGAAGGGACAGCCTACGAGCAGTACTTC.

V is TRBV15 and J is TRBJ1-6, with 10 bases lining up with TRBD1. Germline-derived CDR1 and CDR2 are LNHNV and YYDKDF (reference sequence). There are 16 residues in the CDR3. V trimming: 1 base; J trimming: 10 bases; junction bases outside the gene matches: 7. This CDR3 reads CATSRALGTGVSPLHF. As DNA, the CDR3 is TGTGCCACCAGCAGAGCCCTTGGGACAGGGGTCTCACCCCTCCACTTT. The variable domain in full, completed from reference TRBV15 and TRBJ1-6, reads DAMVIQNPRYQVTQFGKPVTLSCSQTLNHNVMYWYQQKSSQAPKLLFHYYDKDFNNEADTPDNFQSRRPNTSFCFLDIRSPGLGDTAMYLCATSRALGTGVSPLHFGNGTRLTVT.

V gene TRBV5-6 combines with J gene TRBJ2-7; perhaps TRBD2 as D (6 bases). The CDR3 is 13 amino acids. The V and J ends lost 5 bases and 3 bases respectively, with 12 bases between them. The germline gives CDR1 SGHDT, CDR2 YYEEEE. The CDR3 DNA reads TGTGCCAGCAGGCGGACGGGAGTCTACGAGCAGTACTTC. Its translation: CASRRTGVYEQYF.

The chain carries TRBV7-9 and TRBJ1-1; 10 bases agree with TRBD1. CDR1 and CDR2 from the germline V gene are SEHNR and FQNEAQ (reference sequence). The ends lost 8 bases at V and 7 bases at J; junction bases unmatched: 7. The CDR3 runs 13 residues. The CDR3 is CASGGQGIFEAFF. CDR3 DNA sequence: TGTGCCAGCGGGGGACAGGGGATCTTTGAAGCTTTCTTT.

This clone was seen more than once but under ten times. This rearrangement joins TRBV4-3 to TRBJ2-1; 8 nucleotides line up with TRBD2. The germline V gene encodes CDR1 LGHNA and CDR2 YSLEER. This CDR3 is built from 15 residues. With 1 base clipped from V and 8 bases from J, the junction kept 7 bases outside the gene matches. In DNA form, the CDR3 reads TGCGCCAGCAGCCAAGTCTCGGGGGGGCAATATGAGCAGTTCTTC. Protein: CASSQVSGGQYEQFF.